This T cell receptor (beta chain) was identified in a study of blood T cell repertoires in COVID-19. The protocol was immunoSEQ multiplex PCR, while the TCRdb copy is restricted to in-frame clones and leaves out a portion. The sample has about 210,000 clones, 83% seen once; the top ten hold 2% to 3%. Specimen: peripheral blood. The receptor was derived from a woman in her 40s with active or convalescent COVID-19.

The CDR3 protein is CASSPRTGGSQPQHF. The CDR3, as DNA: TGTGCCAGCAGTCCCCGGACAGGGGGTTCTCAGCCCCAGCATTTT. The chain recombines TRBV6-5 with TRBJ1-5; 10 bases agree with TRBD1. This CDR3 has 15 amino acids. Germline trimming cut 5 bases from V and 6 bases from J; bases unmatched to any gene: 7. Germline V lookup: CDR1 MNHEY, CDR2 SVGAGI.